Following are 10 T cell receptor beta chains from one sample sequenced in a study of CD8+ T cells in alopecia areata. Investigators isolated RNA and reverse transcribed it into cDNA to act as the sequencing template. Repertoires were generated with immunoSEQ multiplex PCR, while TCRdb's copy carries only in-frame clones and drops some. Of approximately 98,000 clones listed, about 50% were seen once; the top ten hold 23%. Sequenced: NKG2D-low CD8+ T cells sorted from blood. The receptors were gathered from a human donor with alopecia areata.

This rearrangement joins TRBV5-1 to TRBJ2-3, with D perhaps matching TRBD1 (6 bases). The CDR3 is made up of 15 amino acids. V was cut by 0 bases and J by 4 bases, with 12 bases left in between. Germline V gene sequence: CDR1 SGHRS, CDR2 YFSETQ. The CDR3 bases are TGCGCCAGCAGCTTGGAAGGCAGGGGTGCAGATACGCAGTATTTT. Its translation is CASSLEGRGADTQYF.

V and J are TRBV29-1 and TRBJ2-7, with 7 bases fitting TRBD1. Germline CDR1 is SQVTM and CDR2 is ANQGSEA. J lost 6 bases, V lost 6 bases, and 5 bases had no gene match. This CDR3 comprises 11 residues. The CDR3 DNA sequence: TGCAGCGTGCACAACAGGGGCGAGCAGTACTTC. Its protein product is CSVHNRGEQYF.

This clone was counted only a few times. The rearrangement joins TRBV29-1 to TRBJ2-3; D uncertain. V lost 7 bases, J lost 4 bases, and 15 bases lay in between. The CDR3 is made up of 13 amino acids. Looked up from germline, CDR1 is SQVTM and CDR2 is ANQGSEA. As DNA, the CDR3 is TGCAGCGCCTTTCCCAGTATCTCAGATACGCAGTATTTT. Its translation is CSAFPSISDTQYF.

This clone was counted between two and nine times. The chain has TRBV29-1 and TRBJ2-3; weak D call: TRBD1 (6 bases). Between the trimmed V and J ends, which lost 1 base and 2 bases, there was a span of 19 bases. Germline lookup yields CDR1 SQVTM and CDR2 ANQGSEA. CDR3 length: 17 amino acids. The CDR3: CSVEGLRWGPNTDTQYF. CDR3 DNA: TGCAGCGTTGAAGGCCTACGGTGGGGGCCAAACACAGATACGCAGTATTTT.

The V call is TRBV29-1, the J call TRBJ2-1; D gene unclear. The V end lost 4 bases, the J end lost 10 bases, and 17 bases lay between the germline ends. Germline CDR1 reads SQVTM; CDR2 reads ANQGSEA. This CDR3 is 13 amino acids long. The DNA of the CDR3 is TGCAGCGTTGGCCCCCACGGGTCGCAGGAGCAGTTCTTC. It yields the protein CSVGPHGSQEQFF.

CDR3 coding DNA: TGTGCCAGCAGTGCCGTTTCGGGCTCTGGCTACGAGCAGTACTTC. The encoded protein is CASSAVSGSGYEQYF. The chain is built from TRBV28 and TRBJ2-7; D gene unclear. The CDR3 length is 15 residues. In germline, CDR1 is MDHEN, CDR2 SYDVKM. Trimming left V 5 bases short and J 3 bases short, with 17 bases between.

CDR3 residues: CASSPHKQVSGYGYTF. The DNA for the CDR3 is TGCGCCAGCAGCCCCCATAAACAGGTGTCGGGCTATGGCTACACCTTC. This chain connects TRBV4-1 to TRBJ1-2, with D tentatively TRBD1 (5 bases). Germline V CDR1 and CDR2: MGHRA, YSYEKL. Trimming shortened V by 4 bases and J by 4 bases, and 19 bases separated the two germline ends. This CDR3 contains 16 residues.

CDR3 nucleotide sequence: TGTGCCAGCCGCAAGGGCAGGGCCACTGAAGCTTTCTTT. It is translated as CASRKGRATEAFF. V is TRBV7-2 and J is TRBJ1-1, with D perhaps TRBD1 (5 bases). The CDR3 runs to 13 residues. V was trimmed by 8 bases and J by 4 bases, leaving 14 bases between them. CDR1 and CDR2 (germline): SGHTA, FQGNSA. The full variable domain, in which reference TRBV7-2 and TRBJ1-1 provide the parts outside the CDR3, is GAGVSQSPSNKVTEKGKDVELRCDPISGHTALYWYRQSLGQGLEFLIYFQGNSAPDKSGLPSDRFSAERTGGSVSTLTIQRTQQEDSAVYLCASRKGRATEAFFGQGTRLTVV.

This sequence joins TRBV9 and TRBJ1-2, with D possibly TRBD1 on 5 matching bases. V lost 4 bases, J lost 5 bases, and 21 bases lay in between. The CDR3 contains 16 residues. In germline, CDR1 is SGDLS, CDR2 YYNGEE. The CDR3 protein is CASSPQNTGTAYGYTF. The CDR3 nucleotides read TGTGCCAGCAGCCCGCAAAATACCGGGACTGCTTATGGCTACACCTTC.

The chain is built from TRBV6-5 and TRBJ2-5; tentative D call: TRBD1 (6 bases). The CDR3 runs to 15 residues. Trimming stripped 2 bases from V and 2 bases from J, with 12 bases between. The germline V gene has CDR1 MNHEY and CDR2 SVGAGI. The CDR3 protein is CASSYRGGNQETQYF. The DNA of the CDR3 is TGTGCCAGCAGTTACCGAGGGGGAAATCAAGAGACCCAGTACTTC.